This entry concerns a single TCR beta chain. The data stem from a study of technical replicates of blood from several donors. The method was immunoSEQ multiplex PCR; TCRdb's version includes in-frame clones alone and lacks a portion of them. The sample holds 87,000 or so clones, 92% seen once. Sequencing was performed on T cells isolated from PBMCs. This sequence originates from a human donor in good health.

This chain's CDR3 is CASSLFPGDNQPQHF. CDR3 coding DNA: TGTGCCAGCAGTTTATTCCCAGGGGACAATCAGCCCCAGCATTTT. The chain recombines TRBV27 with TRBJ1-5, with D possibly matching TRBD1 (6 bases). CDR3 length equals 15 residues. CDR1 MNHEY and CDR2 SMNVEV come from the germline V gene (reference sequence). Trimming removed 1 base from V and 3 bases from J, with 10 bases in between.